The clone carrying this TCR beta chain was counted at least ten times. These data belong to a study of identical twins. V shed 4 bases and J 2 bases; nucleotides not matched to a gene: 8. This CDR3 spans 17 amino acids. Germline CDR1 is SGHAT and CDR2 is FQNNGV. TCRdb itself ran the 5' RACE reads through MiXCR, one entry per CDR3 protein. The sample has some 250,000 distinct CDR3 sequences; 5% to 7% are singletons. These data are also associated with another study on T cells expressing NK-cell markers.

The chain uses TRBV11-2 and TRBJ2-7, with 13 positions matching TRBD2. This receptor was taken from a woman aged 18 to 35 in good health. Sequencing was performed on CD8+ T cells sorted from blood. The CDR3 DNA reads TGTGCCAGCAGCTCCACTCCAACTAGCGGGGGGGCCTACGAGCAGTACTTC. Amino acids: CASSSTPTSGGAYEQYF.